The clone carrying this T cell receptor (beta chain) was observed many times. The source material, RNA transcripts, was used to amplify TCR beta CDR3 regions. Researchers ran a first-round RT-PCR on the TCR CDR3 using the HTBI primer set. Using its own MiXCR run on the multiplex PCR reads, TCRdb lists one record per CDR3 protein. The data show about half a million distinct CDR3 sequences, roughly 16% seen once. This entry comes from a study of T cells in Graves' hyperthyroidism and ophthalmopathy. CDR3 size: 14 residues. V was trimmed by 0 bases and J by 8 bases, leaving 16 bases between them. The V gene's germline CDR1 is GTSNPN and CDR2 SVGIG (reference sequence).

The chain uses TRBV30 and TRBJ1-1; D is possibly TRBD1 (5 bases). The sequence was obtained from a young woman with Graves' ophthalmopathy. The sample was blood. CDR3 DNA sequence: TGTGCCTGGAGTGTACTTTTTGGACATATCGAAGCTTTCTTT. Translated, it gives CAWSVLFGHIEAFF.